This T cell receptor (beta chain) stems from a study of shared clonotypes between healthy human individuals. In the study overall: Three CD4 naive, three CD4 memory, two CD8 naive and one CD8 memory plate were used per donor.

The assay ran at deep level. Authors' analysis steps: ImmunoSEQ gave junction-only sequences without quality scores, so filtering differed. Repertoires were generated with immunoSEQ multiplex PCR, while TCRdb's copy carries only in-frame clones and drops some. The D gene and trimming were derived from the DNA, and the V and J assignments and clone size from that table. The sample includes just under 350,000 clones, around 79% seen only once; the top ten take more than 9%. The CDR3 consists of 12 residues. Looked up from germline, CDR1 is MDHEN and CDR2 is SYDVKM. V lost 9 bases and J 4 bases, leaving 10 bases between the germline ends.

The genes are TRBV28 and TRBJ1-5; a possible D gene is TRBD1 (6 bases). This clonotype originated in a man aged 25-45 years in good health. Sequencing was performed on memory CD4+ T cells sorted from blood. Subset given: CD45RA-negative fraction. CDR3 nucleotides: TGTGCCAGTGGTACAGGGAATCAGCCCCAGCATTTT. The encoded protein is CASGTGNQPQHF.